The clone carrying this T cell receptor (beta chain) was observed many times. Antigen: not known. The data belong to a study of T cells after yellow fever vaccination. Whole-study results and caveats: The booster saw the reappearance of most primary-vaccination clones (about 95% CD4, around 88% CD8). Abundant clonotypes from the bulk population could get into FACS-sorted repertoires as contaminants. Though it reached lower strength, the secondary response hit its peak faster, day 5 versus 15.

The CDR3 consists of 14 residues. The V gene end was trimmed by 2 bases and the J gene end by 4 bases; junction bases not matched to a gene: 1. Generation of TCR cDNA used 5'RACE template switching (which added a universal primer site and UMIs). MiXCR was run by TCRdb on the 5' RACE reads, yielding one entry per CDR3 protein. This sample has about 210,000 distinct CDR3 sequences, with more than 3% found just once. The rearrangement links TRBV12-3 or TRBV12-4 to TRBJ2-2, with TRBD2 matching over 7 bases. The source was CD4+ T cells sorted from PBMCs, collected 10 days after the yellow fever booster vaccination. This clonotype originated in a man aged 18 to 30 who received the YFV17D yellow fever vaccine. CDR3 DNA: TGTGCCAGCAGTTTAACGGGGGGCACCGGGGAGCTGTTTTTT. Protein: CASSLTGGTGELFF.